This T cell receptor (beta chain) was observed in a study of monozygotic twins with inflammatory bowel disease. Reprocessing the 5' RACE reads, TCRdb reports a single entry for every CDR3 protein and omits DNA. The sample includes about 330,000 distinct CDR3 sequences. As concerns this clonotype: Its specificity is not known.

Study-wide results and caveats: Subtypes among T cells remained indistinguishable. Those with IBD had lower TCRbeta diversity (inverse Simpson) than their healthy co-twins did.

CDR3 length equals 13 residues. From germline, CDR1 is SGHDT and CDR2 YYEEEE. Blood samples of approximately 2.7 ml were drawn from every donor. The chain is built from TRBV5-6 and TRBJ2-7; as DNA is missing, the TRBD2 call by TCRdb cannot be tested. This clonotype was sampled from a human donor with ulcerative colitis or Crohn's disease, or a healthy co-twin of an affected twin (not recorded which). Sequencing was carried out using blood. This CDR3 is CASSGERSYEQYF.